This is a list of T cell receptor beta chains from one sample in a study of shared clonotypes between healthy human individuals. Sequencing was performed with immunoSEQ multiplex PCR; in TCRdb, only in-frame clones are kept and a portion is missing. Among nearly 750,000 clones listed, approximately 77% were seen once. Sequencing was performed on memory CD4+ T cells sorted from blood. These receptors originate from a woman aged 25-40 years in good health. CDR3s include the opening cysteine and the closing phenylalanine or tryptophan. D genes are given only for firm matches. The size of a clone is reported for some rows only, either as once, few or many, or as a class for expanded clones.

v_gene	j_gene	abundance	d_gene	CDR3aa	CDR3nt
TRBV27	TRBJ2-6	NA	NA	CASSIFSGANVLTF	TGTGCCAGCAGTATATTCTCTGGGGCCAACGTCCTGACTTTC
TRBV19	TRBJ1-5	NA	NA	CASSMSGTISNQPQHF	TGTGCCAGTAGTATGTCTGGGACCATTAGCAATCAGCCCCAGCATTTT
TRBV14	TRBJ2-1	NA	NA	CASSQGLGREQFF	TGTGCCAGCAGCCAAGGGCTAGGGAGGGAGCAGTTCTTC
TRBV5-1	TRBJ2-7	once	NA	CASSRTVDGLVPYEQYF	TGCGCCAGCAGCAGGACCGTCGACGGCCTGGTCCCCTACGAGCAGTACTTC
TRBV2	TRBJ1-1	NA	NA	CASNLGGNTEAFF	TGTGCCAGCAACTTGGGAGGGAACACTGAAGCTTTCTTT
TRBV5-1	TRBJ2-1	few	TRBD2	CASSLAPLAEYNEQFF	TGCGCCAGCAGCTTGGCCCCCCTAGCGGAATACAATGAGCAGTTCTTC
TRBV11-1	TRBJ1-1	NA	NA	CASSAQKNTEAFF	TGTGCCAGCAGCGCGCAGAAGAACACTGAAGCTTTCTTT
TRBV7-8	TRBJ1-1	NA	NA	CASSLGDGVDTEAFF	TGTGCCAGCAGCTTGGGCGACGGGGTGGACACTGAAGCTTTCTTT
TRBV18	TRBJ2-5	NA	TRBD1	CASSSSTMGQGARETQYF	TGTGCCAGCTCATCCTCTACTATGGGACAGGGGGCAAGAGAGACCCAGTACTTC
TRBV30	TRBJ1-1	NA	NA	CAWIFSWDTEAFF	TGTGCCTGGATCTTCAGTTGGGACACTGAAGCTTTCTTT
TRBV5-1	TRBJ2-3	few	TRBD1	CASSYTGGSTDTQYF	TGCGCCAGCAGCTACACAGGGGGGAGCACAGATACGCAGTATTTT
TRBV11-2	TRBJ2-1	NA	TRBD2	CASSLEPAGGESEQFF	TGTGCCAGCAGCTTAGAACCAGCGGGAGGGGAGAGTGAGCAGTTCTTC
TRBV27	TRBJ2-2	NA	TRBD2	CASSTSGRASGGELFF	TGTGCCAGCAGCACTAGCGGGAGGGCCTCTGGCGGGGAGCTGTTTTTT
TRBV10-3	TRBJ2-3	few	NA	CATKRARDTDTQYF	TGTGCCACGAAGAGGGCGCGGGACACAGATACGCAGTATTTT
TRBV4-1	TRBJ2-7	NA	NA	CASSQSTGREQYF	TGCGCCAGCAGCCAATCGACAGGACGCGAGCAGTACTTC
TRBV18	TRBJ1-1	NA	TRBD1	CASSPPGGSTEAFF	TGTGCCAGCTCACCCCCAGGGGGTTCGACTGAAGCTTTCTTT
TRBV7-2	TRBJ2-7	NA	TRBD2	CASSLVAGGEQYF	TGTGCCAGCAGCTTAGTAGCGGGAGGCGAGCAGTACTTC
TRBV7-9	TRBJ2-5	NA	NA	CASSLTGGGQETQYF	TGTGCCAGCAGCTTGACAGGTGGAGGCCAAGAGACCCAGTACTTC
TRBV29-1	TRBJ2-5	NA	NA	CSVVPLDYQETQYF	TGCAGCGTTGTCCCTTTGGACTACCAAGAGACCCAGTACTTC
TRBV12-5	TRBJ2-3	NA	NA	CASGLENTDTQYF	TGTGCTAGTGGTTTGGAGAACACAGATACGCAGTATTTT
TRBV7-2	TRBJ1-1	NA	NA	CASSLDWGDEAFF	TGTGCCAGCAGCTTAGATTGGGGGGATGAAGCTTTCTTT
TRBV28	TRBJ2-1	once	TRBD2	CASSPSWTSGLNNEQFF	TGTGCCAGCAGTCCATCCTGGACTAGCGGACTTAACAATGAGCAGTTCTTC
TRBV28	TRBJ2-3	once	TRBD2	CASSLNSGGSLTDTQYF	TGTGCCAGCAGTTTAAATAGTGGCGGGAGTCTGACAGATACGCAGTATTTT
TRBV9	TRBJ2-5	NA	TRBD2	CASSVSGRALETQYF	TGTGCCAGCAGCGTAAGTGGGAGGGCCTTAGAGACCCAGTACTTC
TRBV18	TRBJ2-3	few	NA	CASSPADTDTQYF	TGTGCCAGCTCACCAGCGGACACAGATACGCAGTATTTT
TRBV28	TRBJ2-1	NA	NA	CASTQPTNEQFF	TGTGCCAGCACCCAACCGACCAATGAGCAGTTCTTC
TRBV6-6	TRBJ2-1	NA	TRBD1	CASSPGTGVDEQFF	TGTGCCAGCAGTCCCGGGACAGGGGTGGATGAGCAGTTCTTC
TRBV10-3	TRBJ2-7	NA	NA	CAISNEEGGHYEQYF	TGTGCCATCAGTAACGAAGAGGGAGGCCACTACGAGCAGTACTTC
TRBV5-6	TRBJ2-7	NA	TRBD1	CASSLGQGRYEQYF	TGTGCCAGCAGCTTGGGACAGGGGAGGTACGAGCAGTACTTC
TRBV5-8	TRBJ1-4	NA	NA	CASNNRRGAKIRVRKLFF	TGTGCCAGCAACAATCGGCGGGGGGCGAAGATTCGAGTGCGGAAACTGTTTTTT
TRBV30	TRBJ2-3	NA	NA	CAWGVGRATDTQYF	TGTGCCTGGGGCGTCGGGCGGGCCACAGATACGCAGTATTTT
TRBV7-9	TRBJ2-1	NA	NA	CASSGPGGWQFF	TGTGCCAGCAGCGGTCCCGGGGGTTGGCAGTTCTTC
TRBV19	TRBJ1-2	NA	NA	CASTISSGSGYYFYGYTF	TGTGCCAGTACCATCTCGTCAGGGTCCGGATATTACTTCTATGGCTACACCTTC
TRBV6-1	TRBJ2-7	NA	NA	CASSDSVDEQYF	TGTGCCAGCAGTGATTCAGTGGACGAGCAGTACTTC
TRBV2	TRBJ2-7	few	NA	CASGGGLSYEQYF	TGTGCCAGCGGGGGGGGCCTCTCCTACGAGCAGTACTTC
TRBV19	TRBJ2-7	NA	NA	CASRQRGSYEQYF	TGTGCCAGTCGACAGAGGGGTTCCTACGAGCAGTACTTC
TRBV2	TRBJ2-3	NA	TRBD2	CASSGTSGSPDTQYF	TGTGCCAGCAGCGGGACTAGCGGGAGCCCAGATACGCAGTATTTT
TRBV18	TRBJ2-1	NA	NA	CASSPQKRSSYNEQFF	TGTGCCAGCTCACCACAAAAAAGGAGCTCCTACAATGAGCAGTTCTTC
TRBV6-6	TRBJ1-2	NA	NA	CASSPTGDYGYTF	TGTGCCAGCAGTCCGACAGGAGACTATGGCTACACCTTC
TRBV6-1	TRBJ2-3	NA	TRBD2	CASSPGLAGTQYF	TGTGCCAGCAGTCCGGGACTAGCGGGTACGCAGTATTTT
TRBV5-5	TRBJ1-1	NA	NA	CASSLEWGSEAFF	TGTGCCAGCAGCTTGGAATGGGGCTCCGAAGCTTTCTTT
TRBV6-5	TRBJ2-5	NA	TRBD2	CASSSRLAGGGKTQYF	TGTGCCAGCAGTTCCCGACTAGCGGGAGGGGGGAAGACCCAGTACTTC
TRBV28	TRBJ2-1	NA	TRBD2	CASSQAGGPNNEQFF	TGTGCCAGCAGCCAAGCGGGAGGGCCAAACAATGAGCAGTTCTTC
TRBV6-5	TRBJ2-1	few	TRBD1	CASRRQGNNEQFF	TGTGCCAGCAGACGACAGGGAAACAATGAGCAGTTCTTC
TRBV19	TRBJ1-2	NA	NA	CASSKVADLGGGYTF	TGTGCCAGTAGTAAAGTGGCGGACCTCGGGGGTGGCTACACCTTC